The 13 T cell receptor beta chains below were found in one sample sequenced in a study of cytomegalovirus exposure and HLA in healthy donors. Data came from immunoSEQ multiplex PCR; TCRdb stores just in-frame clones and leaves some out. The sample contains some 130,000 clones, about nine tenths of which appear only once. Sequenced material: PBMCs. These TCRs come from a man younger than 35 in good health and CMV-seronegative.

Written as DNA, the CDR3 is TGTGCCAGCAGCGAGAAGACAGGGGTCGGATATAGCAATCAGCCCCAGCATTTT. Encoded protein: CASSEKTGVGYSNQPQHF. The rearrangement joins TRBV27 to TRBJ1-5; 8 nucleotides align to TRBD1. This CDR3 comprises 18 residues. V lost 6 bases to trimming and J lost 0 bases; unmatched junction nucleotides: 13. Per germline, CDR1 MNHEY and CDR2 SMNVEV (reference sequence).

This rearrangement joins TRBV19 to TRBJ2-7; 9 bases line up with TRBD2. This CDR3 is 14 amino acids long. Trimming cost V 10 bases and J 2 bases; bases outside gene matches: 9. Germline lookup yields CDR1 LNHDA and CDR2 SQIVND (reference sequence). In DNA, the CDR3 is TGTGCCACCTCGTGGGCTAGCGGGGCCTACGAGCAGTACTTC. Its protein product is CATSWASGAYEQYF.

The chain recombines TRBV28 with TRBJ2-5, with 8 bases matching TRBD1. Unmatched junction bases numbered 0, after V lost 2 bases and J lost 4 bases. This CDR3 is built from 13 residues. The germline V gene has CDR1 MDHEN and CDR2 SYDVKM. The CDR3 DNA is TGTGCCAGCAGTTTAGACAGGGGAGAGACCCAGTACTTC. Its translation is CASSLDRGETQYF.

J is TRBJ2-1 and V is TRBV10-3, with 10 bases matching TRBD2. The CDR3 contains 17 residues. The trim removed 0 bases at V and 3 bases at J, leaving 5 bases unmatched. The V gene's germline CDR1 is ENHRY and CDR2 SYGVKD. CDR3 sequence: CAISESLGLADYNEQFF. DNA for the CDR3: TGTGCCATCAGTGAGTCCCTAGGACTAGCGGACTACAATGAGCAGTTCTTC.

This CDR3 is CATRKMVGQRNTEAFF. The CDR3 bases are TGTGCCACCAGAAAAATGGTGGGGCAGAGGAACACTGAAGCTTTCTTT. This rearrangement joins TRBV25-1 to TRBJ1-1; a possible D gene is TRBD1 (5 bases). This CDR3 is 16 amino acids long. The V and J ends lost 10 bases and 1 base respectively, with 22 bases between them. Germline lookup yields CDR1 MGHDK and CDR2 SYGVNS.

The V call is TRBV5-1, the J call TRBJ1-1; D remains unclear. This CDR3 is built from 14 residues. V lost 0 bases, J lost 6 bases, and 12 bases lay in between. The germline gives CDR1 SGHRS, CDR2 YFSETQ. As DNA, the CDR3 is TGCGCCAGCAGCTTGGCCGCAGGATCCCCTGAAGCTTTCTTT. It encodes CASSLAAGSPEAFF.

The V call is TRBV11-2, the J call TRBJ1-2; D possibly corresponds to TRBD1 (5 bases). Germline CDR1 reads SGHAT; CDR2 reads FQNNGV. V was cut by 0 bases and J by 4 bases, with 12 bases left in between. The CDR3 spans 15 residues. The CDR3 loop reads CASSLDGGLSYGYTF. CDR3 nucleotides: TGTGCCAGCAGCTTAGATGGGGGGTTATCCTATGGCTACACCTTC.

This clone occurred a few times. The V gene is TRBV5-4, the J gene TRBJ1-2, with unresolved D. V lost 0 bases and J lost 1, with 7 bases in between. The CDR3 length is 14 residues. The germline CDR1 and CDR2 sequences are SGHNT and YYREEE (reference sequence). The CDR3 loop is CASSLGLSNYGYTF. The CDR3 nucleotides are TGTGCCAGCAGCTTGGGCCTAAGTAACTATGGCTACACCTTC. The whole variable domain, filled in from reference TRBV5-4 and TRBJ1-2, reads ETGVTQSPTHLIKTRGQQVTLRCSSQSGHNTVSWYQQALGQGPQFIFQYYREEENGRGNFPPRFSGLQFPNYSSELNVNALELDDSALYLCASSLGLSNYGYTFGSGTRLTVV.

This clone was picked up one time. This chain connects TRBV7-2 to TRBJ1-2; 9 bases align to TRBD1. CDR1 SGHTA and CDR2 FQGNSA come from the germline V gene. This CDR3 region has 16 residues. Unmatched junction bases numbered 8, after V lost 3 bases and J lost 3 bases. The CDR3 loop reads CASSFRTGAGYYGYTF. The CDR3 coding sequence is TGTGCCAGCAGCTTTCGGACAGGGGCCGGTTACTATGGCTACACCTTC.

The chain joins TRBV9 to TRBJ1-2; D might be TRBD1 (6 bases). CDR3 length: 14 residues. In germline, CDR1 is SGDLS, CDR2 YYNGEE. V gave up 2 bases and J gave up 3 bases, with 11 bases separating them. The CDR3 spells CASSVSGVDYGYTF. CDR3 bases: TGTGCCAGCAGCGTCTCAGGGGTAGACTATGGCTACACCTTC.

The chain recombines TRBV7-8 with TRBJ2-7; D is perhaps TRBD1 (7 bases). The CDR3 sequence is 13 residues long. Germline loops: CDR1 SGHVS, CDR2 FQNEAQ. The germline V and J ends were trimmed by 9 bases and 2 bases, with 14 bases remaining between them. For the CDR3, the DNA is TGTGCCAGTGCGGGACAGCCTACCTACGAGCAGTACTTC. The encoded protein is CASAGQPTYEQYF.

The gene calls are TRBV2 and TRBJ1-5; D is ambiguous. The CDR3 runs to 15 residues. The germline V gene encodes CDR1 SNHLY and CDR2 FYNNEI. Trimming removed 3 bases at V and 2 bases at J, with 11 bases between. This CDR3 is CASSERREGNQPQHF. In nucleotides, the CDR3 is TGTGCCAGCAGTGAGCGACGGGAGGGCAATCAGCCCCAGCATTTT.

This chain uses TRBV19 with TRBJ2-1; maybe TRBD1 (6 bases). The CDR3 totals 15 residues. Germline CDR1 is LNHDA and CDR2 is SQIVND (reference sequence). Trimming took off 6 bases at V and 8 bases at J, with 20 bases between the two ends. CDR3 sequence (DNA): TGTGCCAGTAGCCAGGGGACCCCTTATGTTGATGAGCAGTTCTTC. Its protein product is CASSQGTPYVDEQFF.